The entry that follows covers one T cell receptor beta chain sequence. Its antigen is not identified. Individual cDNA molecules carried attached unique molecular identifiers. TCRdb reanalysed the 5' RACE reads using MiXCR and keeps one entry per CDR3 protein. The table includes about 58,000 distinct CDR3 sequences, roughly 12% detected once. The sample comes from a study of early T cells in non-severe SARS-CoV-2 infection. General observations from the study: Matching results from VDJdb favored anti-spike CD8 responses, leaving private and CD4 specificities undetected.

The germline V gene has CDR1 MNHNS and CDR2 SASEGT. V lost 3 bases and J 8 bases, leaving 13 bases between the germline ends. The CDR3 runs to 14 residues. The sample comprised whole blood. V and J are TRBV6-1 and TRBJ2-2; no clear D. This receptor was obtained from an adult who was a healthcare worker with PCR-confirmed SARS-CoV-2 infection or an uninfected control (not recorded which). The CDR3 region is CASSEQLLGGELFF. CDR3 in DNA: TGTGCCAGCAGTGAGCAGCTCCTGGGGGGGGAGCTGTTTTTT.